The present T cell receptor (beta chain) was sequenced within a study of OX40 agonist ivuxolimab in advanced cancers. Study-level information: Patients received the agonistic anti-OX40 (CD134) antibody ivuxolimab. Enrolled patients in dose escalation had cancers that were hepatocellular carcinoma, melanoma, renal cell or head and neck cancer. Study-wide findings and caveats: A proportion of nonresponders additionally exhibited low normalized T-cell clonal expansion.

Of note for this clone: No antigen is known for it.

Trimming cost V 4 bases and J 0 bases, with 5 bases left between them. CDR1 and CDR2 from the germline V gene are SGHTA and FQGTGA. The CDR3 runs to 13 residues. This table comes from immunoSEQ multiplex PCR, and its TCRdb copy is limited to in-frame clones, with some not included. This table holds tens of thousands of clones, around 94% found once. V is TRBV7-3 and J is TRBJ2-3; D is uncertain. The TCR was taken from an adult with an advanced solid tumor such as melanoma, head and neck, liver or kidney cancer. The source was CD4+ or CD8+ T cells sorted from blood, collected in a trial of the OX40 agonist ivuxolimab. DNA of the CDR3: TGTGCCAGCAGCTCCCTTAGCACAGATACGCAGTATTTT. This gives the protein CASSSLSTDTQYF.